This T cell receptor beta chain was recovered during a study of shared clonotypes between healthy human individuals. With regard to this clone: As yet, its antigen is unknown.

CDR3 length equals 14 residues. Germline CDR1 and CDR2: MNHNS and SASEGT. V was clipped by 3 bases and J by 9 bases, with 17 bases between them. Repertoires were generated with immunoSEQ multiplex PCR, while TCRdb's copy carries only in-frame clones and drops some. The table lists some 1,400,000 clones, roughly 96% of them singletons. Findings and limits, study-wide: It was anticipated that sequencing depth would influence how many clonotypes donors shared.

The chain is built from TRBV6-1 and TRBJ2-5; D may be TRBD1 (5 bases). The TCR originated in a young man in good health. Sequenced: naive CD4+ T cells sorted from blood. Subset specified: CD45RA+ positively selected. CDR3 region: CASSEVQGIGPQYF. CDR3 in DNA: TGTGCCAGCAGTGAGGTTCAGGGTATTGGGCCCCAGTACTTC.